This section outlines one T cell receptor (beta chain) sequence together with its context. Its specificity is unknown. Naive CD8 populations comprised CD45RO-negative cells positively selected for CCR7, excluding terminally differentiated effector memory CD45RA+ cells. The sample belongs to a study of shared clonotypes between healthy human individuals. Looking at the study overall: Contributing individuals were a couple of females and a few males aged 18 to 49. Whole-study findings and limits: Naive subsets generally exceeded memory subsets in estimated richness.

The CDR3 covers 17 residues. CDR1 is SGHRS, CDR2 YFSETQ, per germline. Trimming pared 0 bases from V and 4 bases from J, leaving 17 bases between. Deep was the level used in running the assay. In the source study's methods: Sequence data from immunoSEQ were junction-only and lacked quality scores; consequently, filtering differed. TCRdb keeps only in-frame clones here, not all; method: immunoSEQ multiplex PCR. V, J and clone size are those of that table, while D and trimming were read from the DNA. The table has about 2.1 million clones, about 92% seen once. The source of this sequence is a young man in good health. Some clones in this sample may be carry-over from other donors' samples. Material for sequencing was naive CD8+ T cells from PBMCs. V usage is TRBV5-1 and J usage is TRBJ2-4, with D unclear. The CDR3 bases are TGCGCCAGCAGCTTGGACGGTCGGGTCAGCCCGAAAAACATTCAGTACTTC. This codes for CASSLDGRVSPKNIQYF. The complete variable domain, with remaining parts taken from reference TRBV5-1 and TRBJ2-4, reads KAGVTQTPRYLIKTRGQQVTLSCSPISGHRSVSWYQQTPGQGLQFLFEYFSETQRNKGNFPGRFSGRQFSNSRSEMNVSTLELGDSALYLCASSLDGRVSPKNIQYFGAGTRLSVL.